Listed below are T cell receptor beta chains from one sample, sequenced in a study of radiotherapy plus CTLA-4 blockade in lung cancer. This table comes from immunoSEQ multiplex PCR, and its TCRdb copy is limited to in-frame clones, with some not included. The table records tens of thousands of clones, 60% to 85% of them present only once. The source was peripheral blood, collected from a patient treated with radiotherapy plus ipilimumab. The receptors were gathered from a human donor with non-small cell lung cancer who had a partial response to radiotherapy plus ipilimumab. Some clones in this sample may be carry-over from other donors' samples. The CDR3 runs from the conserved cysteine through the conserved F or W. D genes are given only for firm matches. Rows give clone size only sometimes, using once, few, many, or a class for an expanded clone.

TRBV27	-	TRBJ2-1	TRBD2	CASSLLGLAGGIVNEQFF	TGTGCCAGCAGTTTACTTGGACTAGCGGGAGGGATAGTTAATGAGCAGTTCTTC
TRBV7-8	-	TRBJ2-3	TRBD2	CASSRIGGSGGSTDTQYF	TGTGCCAGCAGCCGAATAGGGGGTAGCGGGGGGAGCACAGATACGCAGTATTTT
TRBV7-9	-	TRBJ1-2	-	CASSFYREWYTF	TGTGCCAGCAGCTTTTACAGGGAATGGTACACCTTC
TRBV5-4	-	TRBJ1-2	TRBD1	CASSLPTGDYGYTF	TGTGCCAGCAGCTTGCCGACAGGGGACTATGGCTACACCTTC
TRBV7-2	-	TRBJ2-2	TRBD1	CASSSIPGTGYTGELFF	TGTGCCAGCAGCTCAATCCCGGGGACAGGGTACACCGGGGAGCTGTTTTTT
TRBV5-1	-	TRBJ2-5	-	CASSLFGESQETQYF	TGCGCCAGCAGCTTGTTTGGAGAAAGCCAAGAGACCCAGTACTTC
TRBV29-1	-	TRBJ2-3	TRBD2	CSVESGGTTDTQYF	TGCAGCGTTGAGAGCGGGGGAACCACAGATACGCAGTATTTT
TRBV6-6	few	TRBJ2-7	TRBD1	CASSRPGTGDEQYF	TGTGCCAGCAGCCGTCCCGGGACAGGGGACGAGCAGTACTTC
TRBV29-1	-	TRBJ2-3	TRBD1	CSVSGQGGPDTQYF	TGCAGCGTCTCGGGACAGGGGGGGCCAGATACGCAGTATTTT
TRBV6-1	-	TRBJ1-1	-	CASSLGDFRGTEAFF	TGTGCCAGCAGTCTTGGGGACTTTAGAGGCACTGAAGCTTTCTTT
TRBV2	-	TRBJ2-4	TRBD2	CASSEGGSGGQNIQYF	TGTGCCAGCAGTGAAGGAGGTTCGGGGGGGCAAAACATTCAGTACTTC
TRBV29-1	-	TRBJ2-2	TRBD1	CSVRRTGLNTGELFF	TGCAGCGTCCGGAGGACAGGATTGAACACCGGGGAGCTGTTTTTT
TRBV18	-	TRBJ2-5	TRBD1	CASSPELPTGPSQETQYF	TGTGCCAGCTCACCAGAGCTACCGACAGGGCCGAGTCAAGAGACCCAGTACTTC
TRBV19	-	TRBJ2-2	-	CASMNRANTGELFF	TGTGCCAGTATGAACCGGGCGAACACCGGGGAGCTGTTTTTT
TRBV18	once	TRBJ1-6	-	CASSPSTASSYNSPLHF	TGTGCCAGCTCTCCCTCGACCGCTAGCTCCTATAATTCACCCCTCCACTTT
TRBV6-1	few	TRBJ1-5	-	CASSERGLSNQPQHF	TGTGCCAGCAGTGAGAGAGGGTTGAGCAATCAGCCCCAGCATTTT
TRBV29-1	-	TRBJ1-1	-	CSARTDMNTEAFF	TGCAGCGCCAGGACAGACATGAACACTGAAGCTTTCTTT
TRBV6-1	-	TRBJ2-7	-	CASKRQAYEQYF	TGTGCCAGCAAGCGACAGGCCTACGAGCAGTACTTC
TRBV19	-	TRBJ1-6	-	CASQEEGRTNSPLHF	TGTGCCAGTCAGGAGGAGGGCAGGACTAATTCACCCCTCCACTTT
TRBV6-5	-	TRBJ2-3	TRBD1	CASRRGQGITDTQYF	TGTGCCAGCAGGCGCGGACAGGGGATCACAGATACGCAGTATTTT
TRBV5-1	-	TRBJ2-2	-	CASSPRGRVDTGELFF	TGCGCCAGCAGCCCCAGGGGTAGGGTGGACACCGGGGAGCTGTTTTTT
TRBV6-5	-	TRBJ1-1	TRBD1	CASSPRQGTEAFF	TGTGCCAGCAGTCCACGACAGGGAACTGAAGCTTTCTTT
TRBV23-1	-	TRBJ2-5	TRBD1	CASSQNLPPWQGARKETQYF	TGCGCCAGCAGTCAAAATCTCCCACCCTGGCAGGGGGCTAGGAAAGAGACCCAGTACTTC
TRBV7-9	-	TRBJ2-7	TRBD1	CASSPGTGVSYEQYF	TGTGCCAGCAGCCCCGGGACAGGGGTTTCCTACGAGCAGTACTTC
TRBV5-1	-	TRBJ2-4	-	CASSLGQSNIQYF	TGCGCCAGCAGCTTGGGACAGTCAAACATTCAGTACTTC
TRBV16	-	TRBJ2-4	-	CASSQSSENIQYF	TGTGCCAGCAGCCAATCCAGTGAAAACATTCAGTACTTC
TRBV10-3	-	TRBJ2-1	TRBD2	CAITTSGRAGSYNEQFF	TGTGCCATTACGACTAGCGGGAGGGCCGGCTCCTACAATGAGCAGTTCTTC
TRBV6-5	-	TRBJ2-5	-	CASSPYAGDIETQYF	TGTGCCAGCAGCCCCTATGCAGGGGATATAGAGACCCAGTACTTC
TRBV29-1	once	TRBJ2-3	TRBD2	CSLAGGTTDTQYF	TGCAGCTTAGCGGGAGGCACCACAGATACGCAGTATTTT
TRBV5-4	-	TRBJ2-3	TRBD2	CASSLAGPSTDTQYF	TGTGCCAGCAGCCTAGCGGGGCCTAGCACAGATACGCAGTATTTT
TRBV7-9	-	TRBJ2-3	-	CASSSHHRDIWQYF	TGTGCCAGCAGCTCCCACCACCGGGACATCTGGCAGTATTTT
TRBV7-2	-	TRBJ2-3	TRBD2	CASSLVFAGGPVDTQYF	TGTGCCAGCAGCTTAGTTTTTGCGGGAGGGCCCGTAGATACGCAGTATTTT
TRBV5-5	-	TRBJ1-2	-	CASSLDMYNYGYTF	TGTGCCAGCAGCTTGGACATGTATAACTATGGCTACACCTTC
TRBV6-5	-	TRBJ2-5	-	CASSYGSGFQETQYF	TGTGCCAGCAGTTACGGGAGCGGATTCCAGGAGACCCAGTACTTC
TRBV28	-	TRBJ2-7	-	CASTERGGGSYEQYF	TGTGCCAGCACCGAGCGAGGGGGGGGGTCCTACGAGCAGTACTTC
TRBV19	-	TRBJ2-2	TRBD1	CASRGGTGGAGGELFF	TGTGCCAGTAGGGGAGGGACAGGGGGCGCCGGCGGGGAGCTGTTTTTT
TRBV6-5	-	TRBJ1-5	-	CASRGAGGRQPQHF	TGTGCCAGCAGGGGGGCCGGTGGTCGTCAGCCCCAGCATTTT
TRBV18	-	TRBJ2-7	TRBD2	CASSPRLAGEEEQYF	TGTGCCAGCTCACCACGGTTAGCGGGAGAGGAAGAGCAGTACTTC
TRBV5-1	-	TRBJ2-5	TRBD1	CASSPGDRGETQYF	TGCGCCAGCAGCCCGGGAGACAGGGGTGAGACCCAGTACTTC
TRBV4-1	-	TRBJ2-1	-	CASSQDPSGLYNEQFF	TGCGCCAGCAGCCAAGACCCCAGCGGCTTGTACAATGAGCAGTTCTTC
TRBV9	-	TRBJ1-1	-	CASSPLGMGNTEAFF	TGTGCCAGCAGCCCCCTGGGCATGGGGAACACTGAAGCTTTCTTT
TRBV6-6	-	TRBJ1-1	-	CASSFLPSLEGAEAFF	TGTGCCAGCAGTTTTCTCCCTTCCCTCGAGGGCGCTGAAGCTTTCTTT
TRBV5-1	-	TRBJ2-3	TRBD2	CASRREGPPDTQYF	TGCGCCAGCAGGAGGGAGGGCCCTCCAGATACGCAGTATTTT
TRBV19	-	TRBJ2-2	TRBD1	CASRGTGRTGELFF	TGTGCCAGTAGGGGGACAGGGAGGACCGGGGAGCTGTTTTTT
TRBV28	-	TRBJ1-5	TRBD1	CASSSLIGGQGHNQPQHF	TGTGCCAGCAGTTCATTGATTGGGGGACAGGGGCACAATCAGCCCCAGCATTTT
TRBV15	-	TRBJ2-5	-	CATSSRDNEETQYF	TGTGCCACCAGCAGCCGGGACAACGAAGAGACCCAGTACTTC
TRBV28	few	TRBJ1-1	-	CASRPTGTTEAFF	TGTGCCAGCAGACCTACAGGTACCACTGAAGCTTTCTTT
TRBV7-3	-	TRBJ2-3	TRBD1	CASSSPDRGMADTQYF	TGTGCCAGCAGCTCCCCGGACAGGGGGATGGCAGATACGCAGTATTTT
TRBV30	few	TRBJ2-7	TRBD1	CAWTGTGRYEQYF	TGTGCCTGGACCGGGACAGGGAGGTACGAGCAGTACTTC
TRBV6-1	-	TRBJ1-1	-	CASSEGPRNTEAFF	TGTGCCAGCAGTGAAGGGCCCCGGAACACTGAAGCTTTCTTT